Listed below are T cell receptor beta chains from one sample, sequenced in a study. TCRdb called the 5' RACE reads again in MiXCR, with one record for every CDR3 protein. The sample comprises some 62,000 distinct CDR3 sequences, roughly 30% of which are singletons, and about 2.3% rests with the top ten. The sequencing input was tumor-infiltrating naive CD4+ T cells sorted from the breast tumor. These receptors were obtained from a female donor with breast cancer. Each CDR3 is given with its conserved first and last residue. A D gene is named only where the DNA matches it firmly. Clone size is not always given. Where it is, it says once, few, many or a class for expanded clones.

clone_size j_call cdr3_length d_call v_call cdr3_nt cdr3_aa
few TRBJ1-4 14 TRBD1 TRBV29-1 TGCAGCGTCGGACAGGGTACGGCTAATGAAAAACTGTTTTTT CSVGQGTANEKLFF
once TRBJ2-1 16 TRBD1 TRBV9 TGTGCCAGCTGCGCCCGTTCCGGGACAGGGGAGGGTGAGCAGTTCTTC CASCARSGTGEGEQFF
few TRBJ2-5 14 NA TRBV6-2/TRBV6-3 TGTGCCAGCACCTTAAATCGGGAGTTGGAGACCCAGTACTTC CASTLNRELETQYF
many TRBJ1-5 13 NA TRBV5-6 TGTGCCAGCAGCTTGGAGCCAGATCAGCCCCAGCATTTT CASSLEPDQPQHF
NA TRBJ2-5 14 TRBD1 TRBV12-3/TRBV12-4 TGTGCCAGCAGCCCTCAGGGGGCACGGGAGACCCAGTACTTC CASSPQGARETQYF
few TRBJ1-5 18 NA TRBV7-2 TGTGCCAGCAGCTTAGTGGAGGTCTCGAGTTATAGCAATCAGCCCCAGCATTTT CASSLVEVSSYSNQPQHF
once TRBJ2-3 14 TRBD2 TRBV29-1 TGCAGCGTGACTAGCGGGACTTGGTTAGATACGCAGTATTTT CSVTSGTWLDTQYF
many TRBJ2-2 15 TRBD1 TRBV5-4 TGTGCCAGCAGCCCAGGACAGGCGAACACCGGGGAGCTGTTTTTT CASSPGQANTGELFF
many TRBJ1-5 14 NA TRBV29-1 TGCAGCGTTGGGACAGATTATAGCAATCAGCCCCAGCATTTT CSVGTDYSNQPQHF
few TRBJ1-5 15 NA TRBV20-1 TGCAGTGCTAGAACCCCGGGCGGGTTCGGTCAGCCCCAGCATTTT CSARTPGGFGQPQHF
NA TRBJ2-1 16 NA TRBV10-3 TGTGCCATCAGTGACGAAGTTGCGGCCTTTTACAATGAGCAGTTCTTC CAISDEVAAFYNEQFF
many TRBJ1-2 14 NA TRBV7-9 TGTGCCAGCAGCCCCCCGACAGGCCTCTATGGCTACACCTTC CASSPPTGLYGYTF
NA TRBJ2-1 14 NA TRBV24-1 TGTGCCACCAGTTCTAGGAGCTCCTACAATGAGCAGTTCTTC CATSSRSSYNEQFF
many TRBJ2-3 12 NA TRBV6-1 TGTGCCAGCAGTGGGCTGGAAGATACGCAGTATTTT CASSGLEDTQYF
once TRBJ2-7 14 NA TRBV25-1 TGTGCCAGCAGTGAATCGGGCGCCTCCTACGAGCGGTACTTC CASSESGASYERYF
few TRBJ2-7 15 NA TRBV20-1 TGCAGTGCCAATCCGGATCCGGGATCGTCCTACGAGCAGTACTTC CSANPDPGSSYEQYF
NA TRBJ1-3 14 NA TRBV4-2 TGTGCCAGCAGCCAGCCCCCCTCTGGAAGCACCATATATTTT CASSQPPSGSTIYF
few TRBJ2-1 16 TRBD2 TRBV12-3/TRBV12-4 TGTGCCAGCAGTACGGGACTAGCGGGATTGAACAATGAGCAGTTCTTC CASSTGLAGLNNEQFF
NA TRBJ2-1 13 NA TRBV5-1 TGCGCCAGCAGCTTGGGCCTCGTCAATGAGCAGTTCTTC CASSLGLVNEQFF
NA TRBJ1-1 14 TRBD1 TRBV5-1 TGCACCAGCAGCTTGTCAGGGGGAAACTCGAAAGCTTTCTTT CTSSLSGGNSKAFF
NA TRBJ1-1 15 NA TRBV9 TGTGCCAGCAGCCTTCAGGGTAGTGAGAACACTGAAGCTTTCTTT CASSLQGSENTEAFF
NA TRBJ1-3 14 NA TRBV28 TGTGCCAGCCAAAGCATACACTCTGGAAACACCATATATTTT CASQSIHSGNTIYF
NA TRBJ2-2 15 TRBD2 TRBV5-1 TGCGCCAGCAGCTTCATGAGCGGGGCCACCGGGGAGCTGTTTTTT CASSFMSGATGELFF
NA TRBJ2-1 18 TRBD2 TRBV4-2 TGTGCCAGCAGCCAAGACGGGAGGGTAGGGTCTTTGTCGAATGAGCAGTTCTTC CASSQDGRVGSLSNEQFF
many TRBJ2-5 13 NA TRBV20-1 TGCAGTGCCCCCAGGGGTTACCAAGAGACCCAGTACTTC CSAPRGYQETQYF
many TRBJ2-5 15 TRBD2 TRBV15 TGTGCCACCAGCAGAGATCGTGGGACTAGGGAGACCCAGTACTTC CATSRDRGTRETQYF
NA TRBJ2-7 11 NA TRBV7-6 TGTGCCAGCAGCCACCCCTACGAGCAGTACTTC CASSHPYEQYF
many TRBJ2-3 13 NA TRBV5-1 TGCGCCAGCAGCTTGGCCTTTCGAGATACGCAGTATTTT CASSLAFRDTQYF
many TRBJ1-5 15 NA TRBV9 TGTGCCAGCAGCGTAGATCCCCAGGGCACTCAGCCCCAGCATTTT CASSVDPQGTQPQHF
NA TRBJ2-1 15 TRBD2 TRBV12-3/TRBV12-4 TGTGCCAGCAGTTTTTGGACTAGCGGGTACAATGAGCAGTTCTTC CASSFWTSGYNEQFF
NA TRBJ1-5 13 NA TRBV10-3 TGTGCCATCAGTGGGGATCAGGGTCAGCCCCAGCATTTT CAISGDQGQPQHF
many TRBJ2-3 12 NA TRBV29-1 TGCAGCGCCTACGAGGCCGCTATGACGCAGTATTTT CSAYEAAMTQYF
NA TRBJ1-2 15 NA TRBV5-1 TGCGCCAGCAGCGTTGGGACAACGACTAACTATGGCTACACCTTC CASSVGTTTNYGYTF
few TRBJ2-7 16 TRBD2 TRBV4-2 TGTGCCAGCAGCCCACGGGGGGGCCGGAGCTCCTACGAGCAGTACTTC CASSPRGGRSSYEQYF
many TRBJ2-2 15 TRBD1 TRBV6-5 TGTGCCAGCAGGCCCCGACAGGGTGGCACCGGGGAGCTGTTTTTT CASRPRQGGTGELFF
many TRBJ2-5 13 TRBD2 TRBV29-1 TGCAGCGTGAGGACTAGCGGGAGAGAGACCCAGTACTTC CSVRTSGRETQYF
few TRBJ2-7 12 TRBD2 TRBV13 TGTGCCAGCAGCTGGACTAGCGCTTTGCAGTACTTC CASSWTSALQYF
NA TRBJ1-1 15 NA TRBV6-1 TGTGCCAGCAGTTGGACTAGCCACATGAACACTGAAGCTTTCTTT CASSWTSHMNTEAFF
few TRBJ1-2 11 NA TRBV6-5 TGTGCCAGCAGTTACAACAGGGTCTACACCTTC CASSYNRVYTF
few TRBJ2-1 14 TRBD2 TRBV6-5 TGTGCCAGCAGTTACTCTAGCGGGAGCTATGAGCAGTTCTTC CASSYSSGSYEQFF
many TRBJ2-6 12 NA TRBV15 TGTGCCACCTCCAGGGGAACAAACGTCCTGACTTTC CATSRGTNVLTF